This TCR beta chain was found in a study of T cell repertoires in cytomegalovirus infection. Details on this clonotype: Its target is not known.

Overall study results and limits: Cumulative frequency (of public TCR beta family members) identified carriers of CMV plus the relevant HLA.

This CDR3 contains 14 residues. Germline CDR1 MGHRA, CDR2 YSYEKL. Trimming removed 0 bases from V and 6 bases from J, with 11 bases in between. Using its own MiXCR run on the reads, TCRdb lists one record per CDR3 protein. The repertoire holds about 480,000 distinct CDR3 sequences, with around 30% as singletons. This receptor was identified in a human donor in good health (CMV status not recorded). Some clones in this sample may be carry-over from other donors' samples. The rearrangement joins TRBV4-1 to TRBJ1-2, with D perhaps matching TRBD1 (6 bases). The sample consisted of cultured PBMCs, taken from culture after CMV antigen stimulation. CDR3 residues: CASSQEGQGNGYTF. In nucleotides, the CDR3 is TGCGCCAGCAGCCAAGAAGGGCAGGGGAATGGCTACACCTTC.